These T cell receptor beta chains were read from a single sample in a study of tumor-infiltrating lymphocytes in localized non-small cell lung cancer. Sequencing used immunoSEQ multiplex PCR; TCRdb keeps in-frame clones, though not all of them. The profile covers approximately 17,000 clones, with roughly 72% appearing a single time and around a tenth taken by the ten largest. Input material: lung tumor tissue. These receptors were taken from a human donor with non-small cell lung cancer. Each CDR3 is given with its conserved first and last residue. The order of the fields is V gene, D gene, J gene, clone size, CDR3 DNA, CDR3 protein. The D gene is left open where the match is weak. Size is stated for part of the rows, as once, few or many counts, or as a class when the clone is expanded.

TRBV7-9	NA	TRBJ1-2	NA	TGTGCCAGCAGTAAAAACAGGGATCCTTATGGCTACACCTTC	CASSKNRDPYGYTF
TRBV6-6	NA	TRBJ2-7	NA	TGTGCCAGCAGTTACGGTCTGGGGGAGCAGTACTTC	CASSYGLGEQYF
TRBV9	NA	TRBJ1-5	NA	TGTGCCAGCAGCGAGGGGCAGCTAAATCAGCCCCAGCATTTT	CASSEGQLNQPQHF
TRBV5-6	TRBD2	TRBJ2-5	NA	TGTGCCAGCAGCTACCCAAGACTAGCGGGAGTGGGGGAGACCCAGTACTTC	CASSYPRLAGVGETQYF
TRBV7-2	NA	TRBJ1-5	NA	TGTGCCAGCAGCTTAGGAGCAAATCAGCCCCAGCATTTT	CASSLGANQPQHF
TRBV19	TRBD2	TRBJ2-7	NA	TGTGCCAGTAGTAGGACTAGCGGCTACGAGCAGTACTTC	CASSRTSGYEQYF
TRBV9	TRBD1	TRBJ1-2	NA	TGTGCCAGCAGCCCCCAGGTGGACAGGGGCTATGGCTACACCTTC	CASSPQVDRGYGYTF
TRBV5-4	TRBD1	TRBJ1-2	NA	TGTGCCAGCAGCTTGTTAAGTCAGGGGGAGGGTGGCTACACCTTC	CASSLLSQGEGGYTF
TRBV5-1	NA	TRBJ1-4	NA	TGCGCCAGCAGCTTAGGAGTGTCTAATGAAAAACTGTTTTTT	CASSLGVSNEKLFF
TRBV7-3	NA	TRBJ2-7	NA	TGTGCCAGCAGCTTGACAGGTTCGGGGGACGAGCAGTACTTC	CASSLTGSGDEQYF
TRBV7-7	TRBD2	TRBJ2-7	once	TGTGCTAGCAGCTTAGCGTGGGGGGGGAGCTACGAGCAGTACTTC	CASSLAWGGSYEQYF
TRBV28	NA	TRBJ2-3	NA	TGTGCCAGCAGGATGGGCCTCACAGATACGCAGTATTTT	CASRMGLTDTQYF
TRBV15	NA	TRBJ2-2	few	TGTGCCACCAGCAGAGAAAGGGGGGGCGGGGAGCTGTTTTTT	CATSRERGGGELFF
TRBV30	NA	TRBJ2-1	NA	TGTGCCTGGTCCAGATGGGGAATATCGGGAGCTATCCCTGAGCAGTTCTTC	CAWSRWGISGAIPEQFF
TRBV5-8	NA	TRBJ1-1	NA	TGTGCCAGCAGCCCATGGGTAGTGGGGTCTGAAGCTTTCTTT	CASSPWVVGSEAFF
TRBV6-6	NA	TRBJ2-5	NA	TGTGCCAGCAGTTACTCGTCGACACAAGAGACCCAGTACTTC	CASSYSSTQETQYF
TRBV10-3	NA	TRBJ2-7	NA	TGTGCCATCAGTGTAGGGTCGGGGGCTTCCTACGAGCAGTACTTC	CAISVGSGASYEQYF
TRBV14	TRBD1	TRBJ1-4	NA	TGTGCCAGCAGCCAGCGGACAGGCAATGAAAAACTGTTTTTT	CASSQRTGNEKLFF
TRBV18	NA	TRBJ2-5	NA	TGTGCCAGCTCACTGGACATGCAGGAGACCCAGTACTTC	CASSLDMQETQYF
TRBV5-1	NA	TRBJ2-4	NA	TGCGCCAGCAGCTTGGAGTGGGGGGTGGCCAAAAACATTCAGTACTTC	CASSLEWGVAKNIQYF
TRBV5-6	NA	TRBJ2-6	once	TGTGCCAGCAGCTGGGGACTTGTCCTGACTTTC	CASSWGLVLTF
TRBV5-6	NA	TRBJ2-1	NA	TGTGCCAGCAGCTTGCGGGGATACAATGAGCAGTTCTTC	CASSLRGYNEQFF
TRBV5-1	TRBD2	TRBJ2-5	NA	TGCGCCAGCAGCTTGGGGGCTAGCGGGGGGACCCAGTACTTC	CASSLGASGGTQYF
TRBV7-9	NA	TRBJ1-1	NA	TGTGCCAGTCGGGGATTGGACACTGAAGCTTTCTTT	CASRGLDTEAFF
TRBV15	NA	TRBJ1-5	NA	TGTGCCACCAGCAGCGGACACCTCAATCAGCCCCAGCATTTT	CATSSGHLNQPQHF
TRBV21-1	NA	TRBJ2-1	NA	TGTGCCAGCAACGGGACTAGCGGGATTAGTGAGCAGTTCTTC	CASNGTSGISEQFF
TRBV9	TRBD1	TRBJ2-5	NA	TGTGCCAGCAGCCTGCAGGGGGTGGAGACCCAGTACTTC	CASSLQGVETQYF
TRBV30	NA	TRBJ1-4	NA	TGTGCCTGGAGCGCGCGGGTCCCCAATGAAAAACTGTTTTTT	CAWSARVPNEKLFF
TRBV27	TRBD2	TRBJ2-1	NA	TGTGCCAGCAGTTCCCGGACTAGCGGGGGGAGGTACAATGAGCAGTTCTTC	CASSSRTSGGRYNEQFF